A selection of T cell receptor beta chains follows, all from one sample in a study of blood T cells in healthy people across ages. TCRdb passed the 5' RACE reads through MiXCR, listing each CDR3 protein once. The sample lists 650,000 to 700,000 distinct CDR3 sequences; approximately 30% were seen once. The sequenced sample was blood. Receptors were obtained from a woman older than 75 in good health. Each CDR3 is given with its conserved first and last residue. A D gene is named only where the DNA matches it firmly. Rows may omit the clone size; those that give it use once, few, many or a size class.

D: TRBD1; V: TRBV18; size: NA; J: TRBJ1-1; length: 15; CDR3: CASSPKGQGTGEVFF; DNA: TGTGCCAGCTCACCGAAGGGACAGGGGACAGGTGAAGTTTTCTTT
D: NA; V: TRBV3-1; size: many; J: TRBJ2-5; length: 12; CDR3: CASSQDWETQYF; DNA: TGTGCCAGCAGCCAAGATTGGGAGACCCAGTACTTC
D: NA; V: TRBV5-1; size: many; J: TRBJ2-7; length: 15; CDR3: CASSLGDRQTYEQYF; DNA: TGCGCCAGCAGCTTGGGTGACAGGCAAACCTACGAGCAGTACTTC
D: TRBD1; V: TRBV9; size: many; J: TRBJ2-3; length: 15; CDR3: CASSAQGETTDTQYF; DNA: TGTGCCAGCAGCGCACAGGGGGAAACCACAGATACGCAGTATTTT
D: TRBD1; V: TRBV27; size: many; J: TRBJ2-3; length: 18; CDR3: CASTVLGTGGSSTDTQYF; DNA: TGTGCCAGCACCGTTCTCGGGACAGGGGGCTCTAGCACAGATACGCAGTATTTT
D: NA; V: TRBV20-1; size: NA; J: TRBJ1-1; length: 14; CDR3: CSAQSGQRNTEAFF; DNA: TGCAGTGCCCAATCGGGACAACGGAACACTGAAGCTTTCTTT
D: TRBD1; V: TRBV12-3/TRBV12-4; size: NA; J: TRBJ1-2; length: 15; CDR3: CASRRGQGSLNGYTF; DNA: TGTGCCAGCAGGCGCGGACAGGGGAGTCTGAATGGCTACACCTTC
D: NA; V: TRBV12-3/TRBV12-4; size: few; J: TRBJ2-5; length: 14; CDR3: CASSFPDSQETQYF; DNA: TGTGCCAGCAGTTTCCCGGACTCTCAAGAGACCCAGTACTTC
D: NA; V: TRBV15; size: few; J: TRBJ2-5; length: 15; CDR3: CATSSQNRRQETQYF; DNA: TGTGCCACCAGCAGCCAGAACAGGAGGCAAGAGACCCAGTACTTC
D: TRBD1; V: TRBV6-6; size: many; J: TRBJ2-3; length: 14; CDR3: CASSYDRGVNTQYF; DNA: TGTGCCAGCAGTTACGACAGGGGGGTAAATACGCAGTATTTT
D: NA; V: TRBV5-8; size: many; J: TRBJ2-5; length: 13; CDR3: CASSLAVWETQYF; DNA: TGTGCCAGCAGCTTGGCGGTGTGGGAGACCCAGTACTTC
D: NA; V: TRBV12-5; size: NA; J: TRBJ1-6; length: 16; CDR3: CASGLVLTTGSSPLHF; DNA: TGTGCTAGTGGTTTGGTACTCACGACAGGCAGTTCACCCCTCCACTTT
D: TRBD2; V: TRBV5-1; size: many; J: TRBJ2-1; length: 14; CDR3: CASSLTSGVSEQFF; DNA: TGCGCCAGCAGCTTGACTAGCGGGGTTTCTGAGCAGTTCTTC
D: TRBD2; V: TRBV5-1; size: many; J: TRBJ2-5; length: 17; CDR3: CASVWLAGGPKPETQYF; DNA: TGCGCCAGCGTATGGCTAGCGGGGGGGCCAAAACCAGAGACCCAGTACTTC
D: TRBD2; V: TRBV5-1; size: many; J: TRBJ2-1; length: 16; CDR3: CASSLVLAGGFNEQFF; DNA: TGCGCCAGCAGCTTGGTCCTAGCGGGGGGGTTCAATGAGCAGTTCTTC
D: NA; V: TRBV2; size: NA; J: TRBJ1-6; length: 14; CDR3: CASKNGAGDSPLHF; DNA: TGTGCCAGCAAGAATGGGGCAGGCGATTCACCCCTCCACTTT
D: NA; V: TRBV20-1; size: many; J: TRBJ2-5; length: 13; CDR3: CSATGLRGKTQYF; DNA: TGCAGTGCTACTGGACTTCGCGGAAAGACCCAGTACTTC
D: NA; V: TRBV9; size: many; J: TRBJ2-7; length: 14; CDR3: CASSVERVAYEQYF; DNA: TGTGCCAGCAGCGTAGAAAGGGTTGCCTACGAGCAGTACTTC
D: TRBD1; V: TRBV30; size: NA; J: TRBJ1-2; length: 13; CDR3: CAWNRDRARSYTF; DNA: TGTGCCTGGAACCGGGACAGGGCGAGAAGCTACACCTTC
D: TRBD1; V: TRBV20-1; size: many; J: TRBJ2-5; length: 14; CDR3: CSAEPGQGRETQYF; DNA: TGCAGTGCGGAACCGGGACAGGGGAGGGAGACCCAGTACTTC
D: TRBD2; V: TRBV5-1; size: many; J: TRBJ2-3; length: 16; CDR3: CASGDTSGGSTDTQYF; DNA: TGCGCCAGCGGCGATACTAGCGGGGGGAGCACAGATACGCAGTATTTT
D: TRBD2; V: TRBV20-1; size: many; J: TRBJ2-7; length: 15; CDR3: CSASQSSGGTYEQYF; DNA: TGCAGTGCTAGCCAGTCGAGCGGGGGGACCTACGAGCAGTACTTC
D: NA; V: TRBV7-2; size: many; J: TRBJ2-3; length: 15; CDR3: CASSFMADYTDTQYF; DNA: TGTGCCAGCAGCTTTATGGCGGACTACACAGATACGCAGTATTTT
D: TRBD2; V: TRBV15; size: many; J: TRBJ2-1; length: 16; CDR3: CATSTTLAGGPVEQFF; DNA: TGTGCCACCAGCACGACCCTAGCGGGGGGGCCGGTTGAGCAGTTCTTC
D: NA; V: TRBV12-3/TRBV12-4; size: NA; J: TRBJ1-6; length: 14; CDR3: CASSLQPLNSPLHF; DNA: TGTGCCAGCAGTTTACAGCCACTAAATTCACCCCTCCACTTT
D: NA; V: TRBV2; size: few; J: TRBJ1-2; length: 14; CDR3: CASSEASQGYGYTF; DNA: TGTGCCAGCAGTGAAGCGTCGCAGGGCTATGGCTACACCTTC
D: NA; V: TRBV5-1; size: NA; J: TRBJ1-4; length: 16; CDR3: CASSLTTVSIGEKLFF; DNA: TGCGCCAGCAGCTTGACGACGGTCAGTATTGGTGAAAAACTGTTTTTT
D: NA; V: TRBV3-1; size: NA; J: TRBJ1-5; length: 14; CDR3: CASSQGRVHQPQHF; DNA: TGTGCCAGCAGCCAAGGGAGGGTCCATCAGCCCCAGCATTTT
D: TRBD1; V: TRBV29-1; size: many; J: TRBJ1-2; length: 15; CDR3: CSVAAGTGGIYGYTF; DNA: TGCAGCGTCGCGGCGGGGACAGGGGGCATCTATGGCTACACCTTC
D: NA; V: TRBV20-1; size: many; J: TRBJ2-5; length: 12; CDR3: CSASPSGETQYF; DNA: TGCAGTGCAAGTCCGAGCGGAGAGACCCAGTACTTC
D: NA; V: TRBV20-1; size: many; J: TRBJ2-5; length: 10; CDR3: CSARGGTQYF; DNA: TGCAGTGCTAGAGGGGGGACCCAGTACTTC
D: NA; V: TRBV5-1; size: many; J: TRBJ2-3; length: 13; CDR3: CASSERETDTQYF; DNA: TGCGCCAGCAGTGAAAGGGAGACAGATACGCAGTATTTT
D: NA; V: TRBV27; size: many; J: TRBJ2-7; length: 14; CDR3: CASTPAGRVYEQYF; DNA: TGTGCCAGCACGCCGGCGGGGCGCGTCTACGAGCAGTACTTC
D: TRBD2; V: TRBV5-1; size: many; J: TRBJ2-1; length: 17; CDR3: CASSLSLSGGAYNEQFF; DNA: TGCGCCAGCAGCTTGTCCCTTAGCGGGGGGGCCTACAATGAGCAGTTCTTC
D: NA; V: TRBV21-1; size: NA; J: TRBJ1-4; length: 15; CDR3: CASSLGGQRNEKLFF; DNA: TGTGCCAGCAGCTTGGGGGGACAGAGGAATGAAAAACTGTTTTTT
D: TRBD2; V: TRBV18; size: many; J: TRBJ2-3; length: 13; CDR3: CASSGGPRDTQYF; DNA: TGCGCCAGCAGCGGGGGCCCGAGGGATACGCAGTATTTT
D: NA; V: TRBV19; size: NA; J: TRBJ2-6; length: 16; CDR3: CASSIGQTSGANVLTF; DNA: TGTGCCAGTAGTATAGGACAGACCTCTGGGGCCAACGTCCTGACTTTC